Shown below are 24 T cell receptor beta chains from a single sample sequenced in a study of regulatory T cells in long-lasting Graves disease. Time point denoted: newly diagnosed GD, antithyroid drugs for less than 3 months. The TCR library was made from RNA extracted from PBMCs. Libraries of TCR beta came from iRepertoire HTBI primers plus Arm-PCR of CDR3 regions. TCRdb fed the multiplex PCR reads into MiXCR, producing one record per CDR3 protein. The top ten hold just over 20% of the sample, which has about 360,000 distinct CDR3 sequences, 15% to 20% seen once. In addition, the sample was reused for a study of T cells in Graves' hyperthyroidism and ophthalmopathy.

This specimen was peripheral blood mononuclear cells (PBMCs), taken at new diagnosis, from a patient treated with antithyroid drugs. Receptor source: a woman between 18 and 29 years old with Graves disease.

This clonotype was seen at least ten times. The chain has TRBV20-1 and TRBJ2-4; weak D call: TRBD1 (6 bases). The germline gives CDR1 DFQATT, CDR2 SNEGSKA (reference sequence). Deletions cut 6 bases from V and 8 bases from J, with 23 bases between. This CDR3 comprises 15 residues. CDR3: CSALDSNQIRDIQYF. The CDR3 DNA reads TGCAGTGCCCTGGACAGCAACCAAATAAGGGACATTCAGTACTTC.

This clonotype has a count of ten or more. The CDR3 DNA reads TGTGCCAGCAGTTCATTAGCGGCAAAAGAGACCCAGTACTTC. This gives the protein CASSSLAAKETQYF. The gene calls are TRBV28 and TRBJ2-5; possibly TRBD2 for D (6 bases). CDR3 length equals 14 residues. V was cut by 4 bases and J by 3 bases, with 12 bases left in between. CDR1 is MDHEN, CDR2 SYDVKM, per germline.

This clonotype was recorded at least ten times. V gene TRBV25-1 combines with J gene TRBJ2-1; no definite D call. The CDR3 sequence is 12 residues long. Trimming left V 8 bases short and J 7 bases short, with 12 bases between. Germline V gene data show CDR1 as MGHDK and CDR2 as SYGVNS. CDR3 nucleotide sequence: TGTGCCAGCGTCGACCCCTGGAATGAGCAGTTCTTC. Its protein product is CASVDPWNEQFF.

There are many counts of this clonotype. The V call is TRBV28, the J call TRBJ2-7; D unresolved. The CDR3 has 13 residues. V was clipped by 6 bases and J by 1 base, with 10 bases between them. The germline gives CDR1 MDHEN, CDR2 SYDVKM. CDR3 nucleotide sequence: TGTGCCAGCAGACCAGTCCCTTCCTACGAGCAGTACTTC. It translates to CASRPVPSYEQYF.

This clonotype was seen repeatedly, ten times or more. This chain joins TRBV9 and TRBJ1-1; D is ambiguous. Trimming stripped 0 bases from V and 1 base from J, with 7 bases between. The CDR3 has 14 residues. Germline CDR1 and CDR2: SGDLS and YYNGEE. In DNA form, the CDR3 reads TGTGCCAGCAGCGTAGTGGGCAGGAACACTGAAGCTTTCTTT. It translates to CASSVVGRNTEAFF. Full variable domain (outside the CDR3, taken from reference TRBV9 and TRBJ1-1): DSGVTQTPKHLITATGQRVTLRCSPRSGDLSVYWYQQSLDQGLQFLIQYYNGEERAKGNILERFSAQQFPDLHSELNLSSLELGDSALYFCASSVVGRNTEAFFGQGTRLTVV.

This clonotype has a single count. V usage is TRBV28 and J usage is TRBJ2-7; tentative D call: TRBD1 (6 bases). Germline-derived CDR1 and CDR2 are MDHEN and SYDVKM. This CDR3 contains 14 residues. The V end lost 6 bases, the J end lost 7 bases, and 19 bases lay between the germline ends. In DNA, the CDR3 is TGTGCCAGCAGCCGACTGGGGACAAGACTTGAGCAGTACTTC. It codes for CASSRLGTRLEQYF.

This clonotype was seen at least ten times. The CDR3 DNA reads TGTGCCAGCAGTTACTCGACCGCGTTGAGACAGGGGATCTACGAGCAGTACTTC. As protein: CASSYSTALRQGIYEQYF. The chain carries TRBV6-5 and TRBJ2-7, with TRBD1 identical over 8 bases. Germline V gene lookup returns CDR1 MNHEY and CDR2 SVGAGI. The CDR3 length is 18 residues. V lost 0 bases and J lost 3; bases outside the gene matches: 13.

This clonotype appeared many times. This chain joins TRBV11-2 and TRBJ2-3; 7 bases align to TRBD2. The CDR3 extends over 14 amino acids. Trimming took 3 bases from V and 5 from J; bases not matched to a gene: 5. CDR1 and CDR2 (germline): SGHAT, FQNNGV. CDR3 loop: CASSFSGHLDTQYF. CDR3 nucleotides: TGTGCCAGCAGCTTTAGCGGGCACCTAGATACGCAGTATTTT.

The genes are TRBV19 and TRBJ1-5; D remains unclear. The CDR3 runs 18 residues. The germline V gene encodes CDR1 LNHDA and CDR2 SQIVND (reference sequence). The V and J ends lost 2 bases and 4 bases respectively, with 21 bases between them. CDR3 in amino acids: CASSINLGSYTGNQPQHF. Written as DNA, the CDR3 is TGTGCCAGTAGTATAAATTTGGGCAGTTATACCGGGAATCAGCCCCAGCATTTT.

V gene TRBV19 combines with J gene TRBJ1-5; D is unresolved. The V gene's germline CDR1 is LNHDA and CDR2 SQIVND (reference sequence). V lost 0 bases and J lost 0, with 15 bases in between. The CDR3 loop spans 18 amino acids. In nucleotides, the CDR3 is TGTGCCAGTAGTATAGATCGGCAGGAATACTATAGCAATCAGCCCCAGCATTTT. Its protein is CASSIDRQEYYSNQPQHF.

This clonotype was detected ten times or more. The chain links TRBV2 to TRBJ1-5; unclear D gene. CDR1 and CDR2 (germline): SNHLY, FYNNEI. Deletions cut 7 bases from V and 4 bases from J, with 11 bases between. CDR3 length: 13 amino acids. The CDR3 loop reads CASMDQFNQPQHF. The DNA of the CDR3 is TGTGCCAGCATGGACCAGTTTAATCAGCCCCAGCATTTT. Combining the CDR3 with reference TRBV2 and TRBJ1-5 gives the whole variable domain EPEVTQTPSHQVTQMGQEVILRCVPISNHLYFYWYRQILGQKVEFLVSFYNNEISEKSEIFDDQFSVERPDGSNFTLKIRSTKLEDSAMYFCASMDQFNQPQHFGDGTRLSIL.

The genes are TRBV3-1 and TRBJ2-5; TRBD2 is a possible D gene (6 bases). In germline, CDR1 is LGHDT, CDR2 YNNKEL (reference sequence). Trimming shortened V by 6 bases and J by 5 bases, and 16 bases separated the two germline ends. CDR3 length equals 14 residues. The CDR3 loop reads CASSTTTSTETQYF. The CDR3, as DNA: TGTGCCAGCAGTACTACGACTAGTACGGAGACCCAGTACTTC.

This clonotype was counted a few times. The chain joins TRBV15 to TRBJ2-7, with TRBD1 matching 8 bases. Germline V lookup: CDR1 LNHNV, CDR2 YYDKDF (reference sequence). The V and J ends lost 3 bases and 4 bases, in that order; junction bases with no gene match: 5. This CDR3 is 14 amino acids long. In nucleotides, the CDR3 is TGTGCCACCAGCAGCGACAGGGGCCCATACGAGCAGTACTTC. This encodes CATSSDRGPYEQYF.

This clonotype was counted at least ten times. The chain uses TRBV13 and TRBJ2-5; 9 bases fit TRBD2. From germline, CDR1 is PRHDT and CDR2 FYEKMQ (reference sequence). The ends lost 4 bases at V and 5 bases at J; junction bases unmatched: 8. This CDR3 is 15 amino acids long. CDR3 amino acids: CASSSLTSGRETQYF. The DNA for the CDR3 is TGTGCCAGCAGCTCCCTGACTAGCGGACGGGAGACCCAGTACTTC.

This clonotype was recorded many times. V and J are TRBV12-3 or TRBV12-4 and TRBJ2-1, with D perhaps TRBD2 (5 bases). Trimming removed 6 bases at V and 3 bases at J, with 9 bases between. This CDR3 is built from 13 residues. The CDR3 DNA sequence: TGTGCCAGCAGCGCCGGGGTCTACAATGAGCAGTTCTTC. This gives the protein CASSAGVYNEQFF.

Many counts were recorded for this clonotype. The chain couples TRBV11-2 to TRBJ1-1; a weak D match, TRBD1 (5 bases). CDR3 length: 15 amino acids. V was cut by 5 bases and J by 1 base, with 14 bases left in between. Germline V gene data show CDR1 as SGHAT and CDR2 as FQNNGV. This CDR3 is CASSPRWGGNTEAFF. The CDR3 nucleotides are TGTGCCAGCAGCCCCCGGTGGGGCGGGAACACTGAAGCTTTCTTT.

Many counts were recorded for this clonotype. The chain recombines TRBV12-5 with TRBJ2-1; either TRBD1 or TRBD2 may fit D (5 bases each). Trimming took off 1 base at V and 5 bases at J, with 18 bases between the two ends. Germline lookup yields CDR1 LGHNT and CDR2 FRNRAP. The CDR3 consists of 17 residues. The CDR3 reads CASGLGPPRGRDNEQFF. The CDR3 region has the DNA TGTGCTAGTGGTTTGGGACCCCCGAGGGGCCGAGACAATGAGCAGTTCTTC.

In this sample, this clonotype turned up many times. This chain links TRBV2 with TRBJ2-7, with a tentative D call TRBD2 (5 bases). Germline V gene lookup returns CDR1 SNHLY and CDR2 FYNNEI. V dropped 7 bases and J dropped 9 bases, with 16 bases sitting between them. The CDR3 length is 12 residues. The CDR3 sequence: CASTYRAEGQYF. The CDR3 DNA reads TGTGCCAGCACCTACCGGGCAGAGGGGCAGTACTTC. Filled out from reference TRBV2 and TRBJ2-7, the complete variable domain reads EPEVTQTPSHQVTQMGQEVILRCVPISNHLYFYWYRQILGQKVEFLVSFYNNEISEKSEIFDDQFSVERPDGSNFTLKIRSTKLEDSAMYFCASTYRAEGQYFGPGTRLTVT.

This clonotype was seen many times. V is TRBV7-9 and J is TRBJ2-1; no definite D call. Germline assignment: CDR1 SEHNR and CDR2 FQNEAQ (reference sequence). The CDR3 runs 12 residues. V lost 5 bases and J lost 7, with 9 bases in between. CDR3 protein: CASSGHWNEQFF. The CDR3 DNA follows: TGTGCCAGCAGCGGGCATTGGAATGAGCAGTTCTTC.

This clonotype was recorded at least ten times. The chain has TRBV28 and TRBJ2-1; D possibly corresponds to TRBD2 (6 bases). Trimming took 5 bases from V and 5 from J, leaving 16 bases between them. CDR1 MDHEN and CDR2 SYDVKM come from the germline V gene. This CDR3 has 15 residues. CDR3 region: CASSLLISGNNEQFF. CDR3 in DNA: TGTGCCAGCAGTCTCCTCATTAGCGGTAACAATGAGCAGTTCTTC.

In its sample, this clonotype was seen many times. This sequence joins TRBV20-1 and TRBJ2-1, with 9 bases that match TRBD2. Germline V gives CDR1 DFQATT, CDR2 SNEGSKA (reference sequence). The length of the CDR3 is 14 residues. J lost 6 bases, V lost 6 bases, and 9 bases had no gene match. As DNA, the CDR3 is TGCAGTGCCGTGGATAGCGGGAGTATCAATGAGCAGTTCTTC. Its translation: CSAVDSGSINEQFF.

This clonotype was seen many times. CDR3 in DNA: TGCAGTGCGCCGCGGACAGGCCTATCTAACTATGGCTACACCTTC. It specifies CSAPRTGLSNYGYTF. The rearrangement joins TRBV20-1 to TRBJ1-2; TRBD1 matches 7 bases. V lost 6 bases to trimming and J lost 0 bases; unmatched junction nucleotides: 10. Germline V gene lookup returns CDR1 DFQATT and CDR2 SNEGSKA (reference sequence). The CDR3 is 15 amino acids.

This clonotype was found many times. Compared with germline, one end of the junction differs, possibly owing to a read error. This chain links TRBV6-1 with TRBJ2-7, with 7 positions matching TRBD1. The CDR3 has 14 amino acids. The germline CDR1 and CDR2 sequences are MNHNS and SASEGT. The CDR3 is CASSRTGPSYEQYF. The CDR3 DNA is TGCGCCAGCAGTCGGACAGGACCCTCATACGAGCAGTACTTC.

This clonotype was recorded at least ten times. The chain carries TRBV10-3 and TRBJ2-5, with 8 bases matching TRBD2. V shed 3 bases and J 7 bases; nucleotides not matched to a gene: 13. The germline V gene encodes CDR1 ENHRY and CDR2 SYGVKD. This CDR3 region has 16 residues. The chain's CDR3 is CAISERGLDGGGTQYF. The CDR3 nucleotides read TGTGCCATCAGTGAACGGGGACTAGATGGTGGGGGGACCCAGTACTTC.